Shown below are 9 T cell receptor beta chains from a single sample sequenced in a study of blood T cell repertoires in COVID-19. Method: immunoSEQ multiplex PCR; TCRdb's copy keeps in-frame clones and lacks some. Here the sample spans 200,000 to 250,000 clones, roughly 87% being singletons. Sequencing was performed on peripheral blood. These receptors all come from a woman aged 18-29 years who had recovered from COVID-19.

The gene calls are TRBV5-1 and TRBJ1-1; D is possibly TRBD1 (5 bases). Trimming removed 4 bases at V and 3 bases at J, with 16 bases between. The CDR3 loop spans 15 amino acids. The germline gives CDR1 SGHRS, CDR2 YFSETQ. The CDR3 bases are TGCGCCAGCAGCAGAGCAGGGTCGGGGGACACTGAAGCTTTCTTT. Protein: CASSRAGSGDTEAFF.

The chain couples TRBV6-5 to TRBJ2-3, with TRBD1 identical over 10 bases. CDR1 and CDR2 (germline): MNHEY, SVGAGI. The CDR3 runs to 16 residues. J was trimmed by 3 bases and V by 6 bases; bases with no gene match: 9. This CDR3 is CASSYTGTGVTDTQYF. The CDR3 coding sequence is TGTGCCAGCAGCTACACCGGGACAGGGGTGACAGATACGCAGTATTTT.

The chain is built from TRBV7-9 and TRBJ2-5; TRBD2 matches at 9 bases. With 7 bases clipped from V and 3 bases from J, the junction kept 3 bases outside the gene matches. The V gene's germline CDR1 is SEHNR and CDR2 FQNEAQ (reference sequence). The CDR3 contains 13 residues. The CDR3 spells CASMGGREETQYF. CDR3 nucleotide sequence: TGTGCCAGCATGGGCGGGAGGGAAGAGACCCAGTACTTC.

The chain joins TRBV20-1 to TRBJ2-1, with 10 bases lining up with TRBD2. With 3 bases clipped from V and 8 bases from J, the junction kept 7 bases outside the gene matches. The CDR3 is made up of 14 amino acids. From germline, CDR1 is DFQATT and CDR2 SNEGSKA (reference sequence). The CDR3 DNA follows: TGCAGTGCTAGTCCCGGACTAGCGGTGGATGAGCAGTTCTTC. This sequence encodes CSASPGLAVDEQFF.

The rearrangement links TRBV19 to TRBJ2-1; 13 positions agree with TRBD2. Germline assignment: CDR1 LNHDA and CDR2 SQIVND (reference sequence). Trimming took 4 bases from V and 7 from J; bases not matched to a gene: 7. CDR3 length: 16 amino acids. The CDR3 coding sequence is TGTGCCAGTAGTACGGTACTAGCGGGAGGGCGAAATGAGCAGTTCTTC. Residues: CASSTVLAGGRNEQFF.

The gene calls are TRBV6-2 or TRBV6-3 and TRBJ2-5; D may be TRBD2 (6 bases). V lost 3 bases, J lost 2 bases, and 7 bases lay in between. The V gene's germline CDR1 is MNHEY and CDR2 SVGEGT. The CDR3 extends over 13 amino acids. In nucleotides, the CDR3 is TGTGCCAGCAGTTATAGCGGTCAAGAGACCCAGTACTTC. Its translation: CASSYSGQETQYF.

The gene calls are TRBV27 and TRBJ2-7; 13 bases line up with TRBD2. CDR1 is MNHEY, CDR2 SMNVEV, per germline (reference sequence). The CDR3 has 15 residues. Trimming at V came to 5 bases and at J to 3 bases, leaving 4 bases not matched to a gene. The CDR3 loop is CASSARTSGSYEQYF. As DNA, the CDR3 is TGTGCCAGCAGTGCGCGGACTAGCGGGAGCTACGAGCAGTACTTC.

V usage is TRBV11-2 and J usage is TRBJ2-7; TRBD1 matches 12 bases. This CDR3 spans 14 amino acids. Germline CDR1 SGHAT, CDR2 FQNNGV. J lost 7 bases, V lost 4 bases, and 5 bases had no gene match. As DNA, the CDR3 is TGTGCCAGCAGCTGGGGACAGGGGGCGGGTGAGCAGTACTTC. Its protein is CASSWGQGAGEQYF.

This clone was found once. The chain links TRBV5-1 to TRBJ2-7, with D maybe TRBD2 (6 bases). Germline CDR1 is SGHRS and CDR2 is YFSETQ. The CDR3 loop spans 17 amino acids. V lost 0 bases to trimming and J lost 2 bases, with 18 bases between them. CDR3 sequence: CASSLGRLTWGAYEQYF. CDR3 sequence (DNA): TGCGCCAGCAGCTTGGGTCGTCTGACCTGGGGGGCCTACGAGCAGTACTTC.